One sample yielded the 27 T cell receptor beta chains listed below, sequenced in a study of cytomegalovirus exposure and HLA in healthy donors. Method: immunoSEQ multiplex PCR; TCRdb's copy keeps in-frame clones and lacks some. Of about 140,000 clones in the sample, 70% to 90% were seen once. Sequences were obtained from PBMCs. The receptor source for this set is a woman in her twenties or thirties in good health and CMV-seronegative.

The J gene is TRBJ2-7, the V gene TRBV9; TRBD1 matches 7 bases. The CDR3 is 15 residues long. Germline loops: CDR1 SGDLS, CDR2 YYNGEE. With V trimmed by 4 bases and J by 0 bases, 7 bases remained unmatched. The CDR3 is CASSPLTGSSYEQYF. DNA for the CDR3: TGTGCCAGCAGCCCTTTGACAGGGAGCTCCTACGAGCAGTACTTC.

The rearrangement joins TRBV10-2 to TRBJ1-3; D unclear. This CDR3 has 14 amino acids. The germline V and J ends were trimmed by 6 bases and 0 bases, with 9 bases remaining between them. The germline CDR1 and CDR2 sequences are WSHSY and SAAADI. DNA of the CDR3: TGCGCCAGCAGAGATAGTCCCTCTGGAAACACCATATATTTT. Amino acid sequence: CASRDSPSGNTIYF.

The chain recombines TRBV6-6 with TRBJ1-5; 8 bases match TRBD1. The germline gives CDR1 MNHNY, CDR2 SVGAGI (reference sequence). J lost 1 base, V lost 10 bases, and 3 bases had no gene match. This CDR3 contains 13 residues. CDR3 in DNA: TGTGCCACCGGACAGGGCAGCAATCAGCCCCAGCATTTT. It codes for CATGQGSNQPQHF.

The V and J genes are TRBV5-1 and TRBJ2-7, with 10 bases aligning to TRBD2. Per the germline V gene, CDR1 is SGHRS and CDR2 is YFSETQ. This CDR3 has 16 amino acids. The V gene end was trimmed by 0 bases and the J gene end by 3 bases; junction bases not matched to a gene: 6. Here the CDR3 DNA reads TGCGCCAGCAGCTTGGTGGCTAGCGGGGGTATCTACGAGCAGTACTTC. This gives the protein CASSLVASGGIYEQYF.

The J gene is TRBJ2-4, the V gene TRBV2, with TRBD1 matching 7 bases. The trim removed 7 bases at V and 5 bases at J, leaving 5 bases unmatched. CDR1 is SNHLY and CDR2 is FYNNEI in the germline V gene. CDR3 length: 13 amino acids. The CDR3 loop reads CASIRGGENIQYF. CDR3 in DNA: TGTGCCAGCATACGAGGGGGCGAAAACATTCAGTACTTC.

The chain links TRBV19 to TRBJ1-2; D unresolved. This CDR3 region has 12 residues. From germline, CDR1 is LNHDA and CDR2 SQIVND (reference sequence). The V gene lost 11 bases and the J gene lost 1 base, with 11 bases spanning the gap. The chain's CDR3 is CAAGILNYGYTF. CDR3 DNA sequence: TGTGCCGCCGGGATCCTTAACTATGGCTACACCTTC.

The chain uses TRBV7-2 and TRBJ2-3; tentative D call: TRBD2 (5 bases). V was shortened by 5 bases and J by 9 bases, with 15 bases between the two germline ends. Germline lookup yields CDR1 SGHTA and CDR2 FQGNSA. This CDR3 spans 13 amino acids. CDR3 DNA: TGTGCCAGCAGCGACGGGGAACTTGGGACGCAGTATTTT. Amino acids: CASSDGELGTQYF.

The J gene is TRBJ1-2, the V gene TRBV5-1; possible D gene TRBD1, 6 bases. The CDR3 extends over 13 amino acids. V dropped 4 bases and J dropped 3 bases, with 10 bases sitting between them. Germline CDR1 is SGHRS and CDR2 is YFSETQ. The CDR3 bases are TGCGCCAGCAGCAGGGACACGTACTATGGCTACACCTTC. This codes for CASSRDTYYGYTF.

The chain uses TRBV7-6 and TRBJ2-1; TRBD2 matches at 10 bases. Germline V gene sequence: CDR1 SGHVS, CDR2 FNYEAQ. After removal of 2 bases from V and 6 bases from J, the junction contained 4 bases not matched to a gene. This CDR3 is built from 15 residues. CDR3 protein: CASSLLTSGSNEQFF. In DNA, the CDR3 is TGTGCCAGCAGCTTATTGACTAGCGGGTCCAATGAGCAGTTCTTC.

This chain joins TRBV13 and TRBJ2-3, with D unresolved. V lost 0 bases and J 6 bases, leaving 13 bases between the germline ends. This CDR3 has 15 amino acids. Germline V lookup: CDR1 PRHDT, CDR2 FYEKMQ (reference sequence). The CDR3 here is CASSLGGLGQDTQYF. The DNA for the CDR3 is TGTGCCAGCAGCTTAGGGGGTCTAGGCCAGGATACGCAGTATTTT. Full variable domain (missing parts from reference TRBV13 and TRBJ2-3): AAGVIQSPRHLIKEKRETATLKCYPIPRHDTVYWYQQGPGQDPQFLISFYEKMQSDKGSIPDRFSAQQFSDYHSELNMSSLELGDSALYFCASSLGGLGQDTQYFGPGTRLTVL.

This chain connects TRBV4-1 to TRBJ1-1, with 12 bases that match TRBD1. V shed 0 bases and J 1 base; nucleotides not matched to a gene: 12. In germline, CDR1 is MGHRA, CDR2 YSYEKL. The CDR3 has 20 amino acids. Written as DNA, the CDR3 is TGCGCCAGCAGCCAAGATTTAAGGATAGGGACAGGGGGCAAGAACACTGAAGCTTTCTTT. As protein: CASSQDLRIGTGGKNTEAFF.

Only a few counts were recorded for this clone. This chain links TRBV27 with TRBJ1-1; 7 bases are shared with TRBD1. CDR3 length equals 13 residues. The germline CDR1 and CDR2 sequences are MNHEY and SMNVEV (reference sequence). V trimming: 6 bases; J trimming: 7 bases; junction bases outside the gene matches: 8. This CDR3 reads CASSWTGEVEAFF. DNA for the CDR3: TGTGCCAGCAGCTGGACAGGAGAGGTTGAAGCTTTCTTT.

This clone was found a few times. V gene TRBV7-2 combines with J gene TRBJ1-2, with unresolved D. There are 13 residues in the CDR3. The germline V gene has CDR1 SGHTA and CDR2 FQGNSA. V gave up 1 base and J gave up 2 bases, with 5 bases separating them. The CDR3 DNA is TGTGCCAGCAGCTTAGTCAGAAACTATGGCTACACCTTC. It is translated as CASSLVRNYGYTF.

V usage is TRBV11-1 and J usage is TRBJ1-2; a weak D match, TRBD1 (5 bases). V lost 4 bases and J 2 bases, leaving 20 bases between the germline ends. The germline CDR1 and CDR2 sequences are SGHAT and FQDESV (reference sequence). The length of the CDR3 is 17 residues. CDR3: CASSSKRAGRGNYGYTF. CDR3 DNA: TGTGCCAGCAGCTCCAAGCGGGCGGGACGCGGGAACTATGGCTACACCTTC.

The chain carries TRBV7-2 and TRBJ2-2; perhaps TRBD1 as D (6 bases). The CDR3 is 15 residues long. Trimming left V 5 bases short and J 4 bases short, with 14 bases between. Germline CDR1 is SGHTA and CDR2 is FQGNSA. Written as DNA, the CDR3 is TGTGCCAGCAGCGGACGGACAGAGGGCACCGGGGAGCTGTTTTTT. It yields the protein CASSGRTEGTGELFF.

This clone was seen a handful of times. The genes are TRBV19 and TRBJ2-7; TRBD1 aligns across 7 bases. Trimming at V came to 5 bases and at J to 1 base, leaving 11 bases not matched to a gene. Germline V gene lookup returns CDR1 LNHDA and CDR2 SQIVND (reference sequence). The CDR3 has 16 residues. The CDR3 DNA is TGTGCCAGTAGTGCCCCCGGACAGGCCGGATCCTACGAGCAGTACTTC. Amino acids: CASSAPGQAGSYEQYF.

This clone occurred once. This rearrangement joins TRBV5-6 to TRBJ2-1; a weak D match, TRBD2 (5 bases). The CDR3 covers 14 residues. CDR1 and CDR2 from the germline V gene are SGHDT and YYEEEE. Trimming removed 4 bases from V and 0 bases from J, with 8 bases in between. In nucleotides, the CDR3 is TGTGCCAGCAGCAGCGGTAGCTCCTACAATGAGCAGTTCTTC. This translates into CASSSGSSYNEQFF.

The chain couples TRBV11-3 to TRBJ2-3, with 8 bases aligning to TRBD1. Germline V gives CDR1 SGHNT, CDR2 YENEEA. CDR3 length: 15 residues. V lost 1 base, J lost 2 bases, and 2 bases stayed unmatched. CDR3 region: CASSLAGGFTDTQYF. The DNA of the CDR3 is TGTGCCAGCAGCTTAGCAGGGGGCTTCACAGATACGCAGTATTTT.

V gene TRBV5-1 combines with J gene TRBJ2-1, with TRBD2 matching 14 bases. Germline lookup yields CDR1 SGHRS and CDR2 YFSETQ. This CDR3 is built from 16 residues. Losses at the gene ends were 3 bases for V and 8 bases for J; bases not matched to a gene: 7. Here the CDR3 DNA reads TGCGCCAGCAGCTACGGGACTAGCGGGGGCCGGGATGAGCAGTTCTTC. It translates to CASSYGTSGGRDEQFF.

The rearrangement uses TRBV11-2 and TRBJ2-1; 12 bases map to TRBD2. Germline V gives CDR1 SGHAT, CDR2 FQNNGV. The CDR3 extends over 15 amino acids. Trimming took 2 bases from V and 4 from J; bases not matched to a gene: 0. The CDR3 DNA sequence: TGTGCCAGCAGCTTAACTAGCGGGGGGTACAATGAGCAGTTCTTC. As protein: CASSLTSGGYNEQFF.

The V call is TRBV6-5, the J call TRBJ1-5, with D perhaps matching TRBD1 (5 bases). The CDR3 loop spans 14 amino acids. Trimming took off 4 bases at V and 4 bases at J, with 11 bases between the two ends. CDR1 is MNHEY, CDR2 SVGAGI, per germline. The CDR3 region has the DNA TGTGCCAGCAGTTCGGTCAGGGCGAATCAGCCCCAGCATTTT. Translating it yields CASSSVRANQPQHF.

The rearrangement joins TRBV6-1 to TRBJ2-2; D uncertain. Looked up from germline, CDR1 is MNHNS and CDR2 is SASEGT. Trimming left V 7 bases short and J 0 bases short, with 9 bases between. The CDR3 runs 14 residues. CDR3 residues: CASIRQPNTGELFF. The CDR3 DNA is TGTGCCAGCATTCGACAACCGAACACCGGGGAGCTGTTTTTT.

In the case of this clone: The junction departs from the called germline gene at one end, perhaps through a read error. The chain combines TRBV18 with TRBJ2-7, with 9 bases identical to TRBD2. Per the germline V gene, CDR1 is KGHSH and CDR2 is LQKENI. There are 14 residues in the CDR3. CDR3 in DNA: TGTGCCAGCTCACCTCCTAGCGGGGTATACGAACAGTACTTC. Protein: CASSPPSGVYEQYF.

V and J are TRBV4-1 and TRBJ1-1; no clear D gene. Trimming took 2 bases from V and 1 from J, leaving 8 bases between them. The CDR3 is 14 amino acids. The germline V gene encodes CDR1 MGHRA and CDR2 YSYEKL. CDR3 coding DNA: TGCGCCAGCAGCCAAACGGAGGCGAACACTGAAGCTTTCTTT. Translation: CASSQTEANTEAFF.

The CDR3 loop reads CASSFNAGETQYF. CDR3 coding DNA: TGTGCCAGCAGCTTCAACGCAGGAGAGACCCAGTACTTC. This chain links TRBV7-2 with TRBJ2-5; D gene uncertain. Trimming shortened V by 3 bases and J by 4 bases, and 9 bases separated the two germline ends. Germline loops: CDR1 SGHTA, CDR2 FQGNSA. The CDR3 runs 13 residues.

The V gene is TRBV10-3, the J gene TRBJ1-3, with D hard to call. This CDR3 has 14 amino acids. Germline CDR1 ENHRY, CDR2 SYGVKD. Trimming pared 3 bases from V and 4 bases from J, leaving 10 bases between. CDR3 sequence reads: CAISEPEGGNTIYF. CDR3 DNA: TGTGCCATCAGTGAACCAGAGGGCGGAAACACCATATATTTT.

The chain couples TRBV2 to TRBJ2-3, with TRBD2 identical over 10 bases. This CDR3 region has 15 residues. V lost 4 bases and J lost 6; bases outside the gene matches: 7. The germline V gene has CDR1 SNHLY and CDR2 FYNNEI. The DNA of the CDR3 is TGTGCCAGCAGTGTATATAGCGGGGGGATGGATACGCAGTATTTT. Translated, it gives CASSVYSGGMDTQYF.